What follows are 22 T cell receptor beta chains derived from one specimen sequenced in a study of cytotoxic CD8 clonotypes in ibrutinib-treated CLL. Assay used: immunoSEQ multiplex PCR; TCRdb lists only in-frame clones, some missing. The sample lists fewer than 40,000 clones, 55% to 80% seen once, with about 7.4% in the top ten. Source: PBMCs, taken at disease progression, from a patient treated with ibrutinib. All receptors come from a human donor with chronic lymphocytic leukemia.

V gene TRBV7-2 combines with J gene TRBJ2-5; D is unresolved. The germline V gene encodes CDR1 SGHTA and CDR2 FQGNSA. V dropped 0 bases and J dropped 5 bases, with 13 bases sitting between them. CDR3 length: 15 residues. The CDR3 loop is CASSLAGTVGETQYF. The CDR3 DNA follows: TGTGCCAGCAGCTTAGCGGGAACGGTCGGGGAGACCCAGTACTTC. Complete variable domain (other parts from reference TRBV7-2 and TRBJ2-5): GAGVSQSPSNKVTEKGKDVELRCDPISGHTALYWYRQSLGQGLEFLIYFQGNSAPDKSGLPSDRFSAERTGGSVSTLTIQRTQQEDSAVYLCASSLAGTVGETQYFGPGTRLLVL.

The CDR3 sequence: CASSRRDYTDTQYF. CDR3 DNA: TGTGCCAGCAGCCGAAGGGATTACACAGATACGCAGTATTTT. The chain has TRBV13 and TRBJ2-3; no clear D gene. This CDR3 comprises 14 residues. Germline V CDR1 and CDR2: PRHDT, FYEKMQ (reference sequence). V was clipped by 5 bases and J by 2 bases, with 11 bases between them.

CDR3 residues: CASSGDSSYQETQYF. The CDR3 DNA sequence: TGTGCCAGCAGTGGGGACAGCTCGTACCAAGAGACCCAGTACTTC. The chain links TRBV2 to TRBJ2-5; 7 bases map to TRBD1. Germline CDR1 is SNHLY and CDR2 is FYNNEI. The CDR3 loop spans 15 amino acids. V lost 4 bases to trimming and J lost 0 bases; unmatched junction nucleotides: 5.

The CDR3 loop is CASSFGFKDIQYF. CDR3 DNA: TGTGCCAGCAGTTTTGGGTTTAAAGACATTCAGTACTTC. This rearrangement joins TRBV27 to TRBJ2-4; D not certain. This CDR3 is 13 amino acids long. The ends were cut back, 3 bases at V and 8 bases at J, with 11 bases in the middle. Germline V gives CDR1 MNHEY, CDR2 SMNVEV (reference sequence).

V gene TRBV6-5 combines with J gene TRBJ1-1, with D possibly matching TRBD1 (5 bases). This CDR3 has 14 amino acids. Germline CDR1 and CDR2: MNHEY and SVGAGI. Deletions cut 6 bases from V and 1 base from J, with 12 bases between. The chain's CDR3 is CASRYRGENTEAFF. In DNA form, the CDR3 reads TGTGCCAGCAGGTACCGAGGGGAGAACACTGAAGCTTTCTTT.

Notes on this clone: Other DNA sequences of this sample code for an identical CDR3. This chain joins TRBV7-2 and TRBJ2-7; no reliable D call. CDR1 is SGHTA and CDR2 is FQGNSA in the germline V gene. V was cut by 5 bases and J by 2 bases, with 13 bases left in between. The CDR3 totals 14 residues. CDR3 residues: CASSPTTGPYEQYF. As DNA, the CDR3 is TGTGCCAGCAGCCCCACCACGGGTCCCTACGAGCAGTACTTC.

This clone was seen ten or more times. The chain uses TRBV28 and TRBJ1-1; tentatively, D is TRBD1 (5 bases). Trimming stripped 3 bases from V and 4 bases from J, with 12 bases between. CDR1 MDHEN and CDR2 SYDVKM come from the germline V gene. CDR3 length: 14 amino acids. In DNA form, the CDR3 reads TGTGCCAGCAGTTTTAAGGGGCTGGGCACTGAAGCTTTCTTT. Its protein product is CASSFKGLGTEAFF.

The V call is TRBV15, the J call TRBJ1-5; maybe TRBD1 (6 bases). Trimming shortened V by 1 base and J by 7 bases, and 14 bases separated the two germline ends. Per the germline V gene, CDR1 is LNHNV and CDR2 is YYDKDF (reference sequence). The CDR3 contains 15 residues. In nucleotides, the CDR3 is TGTGCCACCAGCAGAGCCCAGCAGGGGCGGCAGCCCCAGCATTTT. Translating it yields CATSRAQQGRQPQHF.

The chain combines TRBV11-3 with TRBJ2-7; D is unresolved. The V end lost 4 bases, the J end lost 2 bases, and 12 bases lay between the germline ends. This CDR3 is built from 14 residues. The germline V gene has CDR1 SGHNT and CDR2 YENEEA. The chain's CDR3 is CASSSIARAYEQYF. CDR3 nucleotide sequence: TGTGCCAGCAGCTCGATCGCACGGGCCTACGAGCAGTACTTC.

This rearrangement joins TRBV2 to TRBJ2-1; D is tentatively TRBD1 or TRBD2 (6 bases each). CDR1 is SNHLY, CDR2 FYNNEI, per germline. This CDR3 is 16 amino acids long. V was trimmed by 0 bases and J by 10 bases, leaving 19 bases between them. CDR3 region: CASSEAPGGGLREQFF. In DNA, the CDR3 is TGTGCCAGCAGTGAAGCGCCCGGGGGCGGGCTTAGGGAGCAGTTCTTC.

V is TRBV5-4 and J is TRBJ1-2; no reliable D call. The V end lost 3 bases, the J end lost 0 bases, and 6 bases lay between the germline ends. The CDR3 extends over 13 amino acids. From germline, CDR1 is SGHNT and CDR2 YYREEE (reference sequence). The CDR3 DNA follows: TGTGCCAGCAGCTATAACACTAACTATGGCTACACCTTC. It codes for CASSYNTNYGYTF.

This clone was seen just once. The V call is TRBV19, the J call TRBJ1-2; unclear D gene. Trimming pared 6 bases from V and 2 bases from J, leaving 16 bases between. Germline CDR1 LNHDA, CDR2 SQIVND (reference sequence). The CDR3 extends over 15 amino acids. The CDR3 region is CASREGPLQNYGYTF. The CDR3, as DNA: TGTGCCAGTAGGGAAGGCCCCCTACAGAACTATGGCTACACCTTC.

This CDR3 is CASIREGLTDTQYF. CDR3 DNA: TGTGCCAGCATACGGGAGGGACTCACAGATACGCAGTATTTT. The V and J genes are TRBV5-6 and TRBJ2-3; 8 bases align to TRBD2. The CDR3 totals 14 residues. CDR1 is SGHDT and CDR2 is YYEEEE in the germline V gene. V lost 6 bases and J lost 2; bases outside the gene matches: 5.

The V gene is TRBV5-1, the J gene TRBJ2-3; D call uncertain. This CDR3 has 11 amino acids. V lost 7 bases, J lost 1 base, and 4 bases lay in between. Germline CDR1 is SGHRS and CDR2 is YFSETQ. The CDR3 spells CASWGTDTQYF. CDR3 coding DNA: TGCGCCAGCTGGGGCACAGATACGCAGTATTTT.

The chain links TRBV5-1 to TRBJ2-1, with TRBD1 as a possible D gene (6 bases). This CDR3 comprises 14 residues. The V end was cut by 4 bases, the J end by 8 bases, with 16 bases between. Per germline, CDR1 SGHRS and CDR2 YFSETQ. This CDR3 reads CASSPDSQADEQFF. The DNA of the CDR3 is TGCGCCAGCAGCCCGGACAGCCAAGCGGATGAGCAGTTCTTC. Together with reference TRBV5-1 and TRBJ2-1, the CDR3 gives the full variable domain: KAGVTQTPRYLIKTRGQQVTLSCSPISGHRSVSWYQQTPGQGLQFLFEYFSETQRNKGNFPGRFSGRQFSNSRSEMNVSTLELGDSALYLCASSPDSQADEQFFGPGTRLTVL.

This clone appeared a single time. The chain's CDR3 is CASSAGVGYNEQFF. CDR3 bases: TGTGCCAGCAGTGCGGGAGTGGGCTACAATGAGCAGTTCTTC. V and J are TRBV25-1 and TRBJ2-1, with a possible D match to TRBD2 (6 bases). Deletions cut 4 bases from V and 3 bases from J, with 10 bases between. Per germline, CDR1 MGHDK and CDR2 SYGVNS. The CDR3 runs to 14 residues.

The CDR3 DNA reads as TGCGCCACCGGTCACACCGGGGAGCTGTTTTTT. Its protein is CATGHTGELFF. This chain links TRBV4-1 with TRBJ2-2; D not resolved. CDR3 length: 11 residues. V lost 10 bases, J lost 3 bases, and 6 bases lay in between. Germline V gives CDR1 MGHRA, CDR2 YSYEKL.

This chain joins TRBV27 and TRBJ2-7; D perhaps matches TRBD1 (7 bases). Germline V gives CDR1 MNHEY, CDR2 SMNVEV (reference sequence). CDR3 length: 17 residues. V was clipped by 2 bases and J by 0 bases, with 17 bases between them. CDR3 residues: CASSLRFGGQSSYEQYF. The CDR3 DNA follows: TGTGCCAGCAGTTTAAGATTCGGGGGACAGAGCTCCTACGAGCAGTACTTC.

The V gene is TRBV19, the J gene TRBJ2-7, with 9 bases fitting TRBD1. The germline CDR1 and CDR2 sequences are LNHDA and SQIVND (reference sequence). This CDR3 is 14 amino acids long. J lost 2 bases, V lost 6 bases, and 5 bases had no gene match. DNA of the CDR3: TGTGCCAGTAGCCGACAGGGGGGCCCCTACGAGCAGTACTTC. Translation: CASSRQGGPYEQYF.

The gene calls are TRBV18 and TRBJ2-7, with D possibly called TRBD1 or TRBD2 (5 bases each). This CDR3 has 14 amino acids. Trimming removed 0 bases from V and 4 bases from J, with 10 bases in between. Germline V gives CDR1 KGHSH, CDR2 LQKENI. CDR3 amino acids: CASSPPEGRYEQYF. The CDR3 bases are TGTGCCAGCTCACCACCTGAGGGGCGGTACGAGCAGTACTTC.

J is TRBJ2-6 and V is TRBV30, with 7 bases fitting TRBD2. Germline lookup yields CDR1 GTSNPN and CDR2 SVGIG (reference sequence). The CDR3 sequence is 17 residues long. V lost 1 base, J lost 0 bases, and 6 bases stayed unmatched. The CDR3 bases are TGTGCCTGGAGTGGGGACTACCTGGTCTCTGGGGCCAACGTCCTGACTTTC. This codes for CAWSGDYLVSGANVLTF.

The chain combines TRBV6-1 with TRBJ1-1; TRBD1 matches at 7 bases. Per the germline V gene, CDR1 is MNHNS and CDR2 is SASEGT. With 7 bases clipped from V and 5 bases from J, the junction kept 10 bases outside the gene matches. The CDR3 is 14 amino acids. CDR3 bases: TGTGCCAGCATACTAGGGGGCGCAGTTACTGAAGCTTTCTTT. It encodes CASILGGAVTEAFF.